The rows below give T cell receptor beta chains drawn from one sample of a study of cytomegalovirus exposure and HLA in healthy donors. Assay: immunoSEQ multiplex PCR; the TCRdb copy retains only in-frame clones and omits some. The data hold 170,000 or so clones, with about 84% observed a single time. What was sequenced was PBMCs. Receptors were obtained from a young man in good health and CMV-seronegative. CDR3s include the opening cysteine and the closing phenylalanine or tryptophan. The D gene is left open where the match is weak. Rows may omit the clone size; those that give it use once, few, many or a size class.

.	TRBV6-6	TRBJ2-2	once	16	CASSYWQMMNTGELFF	TGTGCCAGCAGTTACTGGCAGATGATGAACACCGGGGAGCTGTTTTTT
.	TRBV13	TRBJ1-2	.	15	CASSFDVGQDYGYTF	TGTGCCAGCAGCTTCGATGTTGGTCAGGATTATGGCTACACCTTC
TRBD2	TRBV7-2	TRBJ2-7	.	21	CASSLAPGRGSGRVGRDEQYF	TGTGCCAGCAGCTTAGCCCCAGGGAGGGGGAGCGGGAGGGTTGGGCGGGACGAGCAGTACTTC
.	TRBV23-1	TRBJ2-6	.	21	CASSSIPNRDCRRSGANVLTF	TGCGCCAGCAGTTCAATTCCAAACAGGGATTGTCGCCGCTCTGGGGCCAACGTCCTGACTTTC
TRBD1	TRBV7-6	TRBJ1-5	.	15	CASSLGTGGMQPQHF	TGTGCCAGCAGCTTAGGGACAGGGGGCATGCAGCCCCAGCATTTT
.	TRBV29-1	TRBJ1-1	.	12	CSAGRANTEAFF	TGCAGCGCGGGCAGGGCTAACACTGAAGCTTTCTTT
TRBD2	TRBV6-1	TRBJ2-3	.	16	CASSDLAGGPTDTQYF	TGTGCCAGCAGTGATCTAGCGGGAGGTCCCACAGATACGCAGTATTTT
.	TRBV7-6	TRBJ2-7	.	17	CASSLGAGATLVREQYF	TGTGCCAGCAGCTTAGGGGCGGGGGCTACCTTGGTTCGCGAGCAGTACTTC
.	TRBV14	TRBJ1-1	.	15	CASSPLAGTNTEAFF	TGTGCCAGCAGCCCATTGGCAGGGACAAACACTGAAGCTTTCTTT
.	TRBV19	TRBJ1-4	.	13	CASSSSGNEKLFF	TGTGCCAGTAGTTCCAGCGGTAATGAAAAACTGTTTTTT
TRBD1	TRBV9	TRBJ2-7	.	16	CASSNEGGQGSDEQYF	TGTGCCAGCAGCAACGAGGGGGGACAGGGGTCCGACGAGCAGTACTTC
TRBD2	TRBV5-1	TRBJ2-2	.	15	CASSSRTSPTGELFF	TGCGCCAGCAGCTCTAGGACTAGTCCAACCGGGGAGCTGTTTTTT
.	TRBV7-9	TRBJ1-1	.	16	CASSLTGPRGNTEAFF	TGTGCCAGCAGCTTAACGGGTCCGCGCGGGAACACTGAAGCTTTCTTT
TRBD2	TRBV25-1	TRBJ2-5	.	14	CASSEGAGEETQYF	TGTGCCAGCAGTGAAGGAGCGGGGGAAGAGACCCAGTACTTC
TRBD1	TRBV25-1	TRBJ1-1	.	15	CASSAPQGMNTEAFF	TGTGCCAGCAGTGCCCCACAGGGGATGAACACTGAAGCTTTCTTT